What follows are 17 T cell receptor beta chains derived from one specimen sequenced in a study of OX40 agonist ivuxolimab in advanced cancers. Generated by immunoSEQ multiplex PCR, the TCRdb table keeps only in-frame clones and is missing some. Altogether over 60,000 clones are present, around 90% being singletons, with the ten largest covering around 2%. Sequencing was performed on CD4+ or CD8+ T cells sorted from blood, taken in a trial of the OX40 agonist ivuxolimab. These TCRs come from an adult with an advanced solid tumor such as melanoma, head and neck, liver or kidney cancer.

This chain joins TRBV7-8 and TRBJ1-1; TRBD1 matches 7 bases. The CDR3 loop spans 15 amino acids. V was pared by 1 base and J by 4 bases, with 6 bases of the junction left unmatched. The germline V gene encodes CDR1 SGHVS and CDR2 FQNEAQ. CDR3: CASSLVAAGGTEAFF. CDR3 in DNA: TGTGCCAGCAGCTTAGTGGCGGCAGGGGGCACTGAAGCTTTCTTT.

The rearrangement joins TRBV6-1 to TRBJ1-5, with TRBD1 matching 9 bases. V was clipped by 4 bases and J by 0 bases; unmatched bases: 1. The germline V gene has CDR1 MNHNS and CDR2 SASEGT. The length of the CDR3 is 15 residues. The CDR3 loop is CASSVGQGSNQPQHF. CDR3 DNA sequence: TGTGCCAGCAGTGTGGGACAGGGTAGCAATCAGCCCCAGCATTTT.

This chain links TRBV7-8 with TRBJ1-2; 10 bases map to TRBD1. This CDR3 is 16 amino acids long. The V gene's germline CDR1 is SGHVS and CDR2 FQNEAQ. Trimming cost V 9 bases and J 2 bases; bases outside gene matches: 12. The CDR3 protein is CASDRGRTSGNYGYTF. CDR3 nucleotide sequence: TGTGCCAGTGACAGGGGGCGAACGTCAGGAAACTATGGCTACACCTTC.

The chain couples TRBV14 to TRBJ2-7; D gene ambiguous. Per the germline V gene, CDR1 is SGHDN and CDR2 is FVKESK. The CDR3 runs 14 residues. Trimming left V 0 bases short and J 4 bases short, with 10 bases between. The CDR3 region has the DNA TGTGCCAGCAGCCAAGAGCAGGCGAAATACGAGCAGTACTTC. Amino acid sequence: CASSQEQAKYEQYF.

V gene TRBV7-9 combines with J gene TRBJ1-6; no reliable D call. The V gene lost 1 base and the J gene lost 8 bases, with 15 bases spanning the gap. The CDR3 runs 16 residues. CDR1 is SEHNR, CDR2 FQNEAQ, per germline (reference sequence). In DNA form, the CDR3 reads TGTGCCAGCAGCTTAGACGCCGTGCCCGAGTATTCACCCCTCCACTTT. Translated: CASSLDAVPEYSPLHF. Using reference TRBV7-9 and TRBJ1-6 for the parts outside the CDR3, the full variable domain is DTGVSQNPRHKITKRGQNVTFRCDPISEHNRLYWYRQTLGQGPEFLTYFQNEAQLEKSRLLSDRFSAERPKGSFSTLEIQRTEQGDSAMYLCASSLDAVPEYSPLHFGNGTRLTVT.

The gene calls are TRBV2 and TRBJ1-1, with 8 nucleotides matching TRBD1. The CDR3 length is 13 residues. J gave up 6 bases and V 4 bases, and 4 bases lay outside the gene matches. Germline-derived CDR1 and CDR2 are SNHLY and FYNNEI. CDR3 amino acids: CASSGLQGAEAFF. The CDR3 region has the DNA TGTGCCAGCAGTGGATTACAGGGGGCTGAAGCTTTCTTT.

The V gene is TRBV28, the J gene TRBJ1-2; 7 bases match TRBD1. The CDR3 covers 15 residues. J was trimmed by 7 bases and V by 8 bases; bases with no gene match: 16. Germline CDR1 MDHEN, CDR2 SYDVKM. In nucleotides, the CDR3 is TGTGCCAGCCAACCCCTAGACAGGGTTAAGGGTGGCTACACCTTC. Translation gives CASQPLDRVKGGYTF.

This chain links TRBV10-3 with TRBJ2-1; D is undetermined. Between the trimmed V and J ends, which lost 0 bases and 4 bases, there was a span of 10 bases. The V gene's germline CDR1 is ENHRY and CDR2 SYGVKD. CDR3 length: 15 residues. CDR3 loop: CAISESSSGYNEQFF. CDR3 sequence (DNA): TGTGCCATCAGTGAGTCATCTTCTGGGTACAATGAGCAGTTCTTC.

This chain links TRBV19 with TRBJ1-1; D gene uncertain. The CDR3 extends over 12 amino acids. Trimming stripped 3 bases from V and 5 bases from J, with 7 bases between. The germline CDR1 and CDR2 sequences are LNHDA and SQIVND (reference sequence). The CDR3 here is CASSIAPTEAFF. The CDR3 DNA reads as TGTGCCAGTAGTATTGCCCCTACTGAAGCTTTCTTT.

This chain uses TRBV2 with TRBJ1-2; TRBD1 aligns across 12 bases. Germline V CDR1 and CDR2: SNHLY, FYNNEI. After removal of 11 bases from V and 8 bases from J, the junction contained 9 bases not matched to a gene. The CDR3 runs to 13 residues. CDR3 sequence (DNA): TGTGCCGGGGGGACAGGGGGCGCATCAGGCTACACCTTC. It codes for CAGGTGGASGYTF. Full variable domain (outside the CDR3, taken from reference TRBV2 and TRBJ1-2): EPEVTQTPSHQVTQMGQEVILRCVPISNHLYFYWYRQILGQKVEFLVSFYNNEISEKSEIFDDQFSVERPDGSNFTLKIRSTKLEDSAMYFCAGGTGGASGYTFGSGTRLTVV.

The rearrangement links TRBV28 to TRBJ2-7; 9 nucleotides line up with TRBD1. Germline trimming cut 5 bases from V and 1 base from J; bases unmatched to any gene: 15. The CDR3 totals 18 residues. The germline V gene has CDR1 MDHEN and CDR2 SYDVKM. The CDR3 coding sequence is TGTGCCAGCAGTCCTATCCCGGGGACAGGGCCCCCTTCCTACGAGCAGTACTTC. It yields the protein CASSPIPGTGPPSYEQYF.

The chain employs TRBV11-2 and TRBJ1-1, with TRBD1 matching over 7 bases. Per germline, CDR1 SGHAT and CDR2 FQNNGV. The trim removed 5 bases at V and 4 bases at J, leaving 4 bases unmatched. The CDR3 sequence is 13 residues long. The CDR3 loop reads CASSPDRLTEAFF. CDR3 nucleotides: TGTGCCAGCAGCCCGGACAGGCTCACTGAAGCTTTCTTT. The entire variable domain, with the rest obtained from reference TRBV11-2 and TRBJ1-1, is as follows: EAGVAQSPRYKIIEKRQSVAFWCNPISGHATLYWYQQILGQGPKLLIQFQNNGVVDDSQLPKDRFSAERLKGVDSTLKIQPAKLEDSAVYLCASSPDRLTEAFFGQGTRLTVV.

CDR3 coding DNA: TGTGCCAGCAGTTTTTCGGGCAGGGGGCGTAACTATGGCTACACCTTC. Translation: CASSFSGRGRNYGYTF. The chain recombines TRBV28 with TRBJ1-2, with 8 nucleotides matching TRBD1. Trimming cost V 3 bases and J 1 base; bases outside gene matches: 7. From germline, CDR1 is MDHEN and CDR2 SYDVKM. This CDR3 comprises 16 residues.

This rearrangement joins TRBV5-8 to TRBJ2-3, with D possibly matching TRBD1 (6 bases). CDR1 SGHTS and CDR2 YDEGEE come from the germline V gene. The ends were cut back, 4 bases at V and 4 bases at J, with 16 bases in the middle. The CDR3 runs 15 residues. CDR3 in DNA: TGTGCCAGCAGCCAGGGGCTGAAAGCGGCAGATACGCAGTATTTT. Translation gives CASSQGLKAADTQYF.

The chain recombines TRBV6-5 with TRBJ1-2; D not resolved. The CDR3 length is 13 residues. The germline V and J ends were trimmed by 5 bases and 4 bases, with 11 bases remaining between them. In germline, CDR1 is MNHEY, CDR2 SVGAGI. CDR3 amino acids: CASSIDQVYGYTF. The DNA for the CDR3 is TGTGCCAGCAGTATTGACCAAGTCTATGGCTACACCTTC.

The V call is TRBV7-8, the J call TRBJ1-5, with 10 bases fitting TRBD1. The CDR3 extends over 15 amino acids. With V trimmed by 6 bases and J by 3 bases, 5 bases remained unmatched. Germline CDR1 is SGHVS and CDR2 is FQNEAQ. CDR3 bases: TGTGCCAGCAGAAAAGACAGGGGGCCCAATCAGCCCCAGCATTTT. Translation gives CASRKDRGPNQPQHF.

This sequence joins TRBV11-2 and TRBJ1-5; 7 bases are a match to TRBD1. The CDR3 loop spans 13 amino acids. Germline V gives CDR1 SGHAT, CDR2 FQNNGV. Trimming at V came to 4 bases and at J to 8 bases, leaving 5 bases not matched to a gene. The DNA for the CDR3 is TGTGCCAGCAGCTCCCAAGGGACAGAGCCCCAGCATTTT. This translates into CASSSQGTEPQHF.